This TCR beta chain was found in a study of T-cell reconstitution after alpha-beta-depleted transplantation in children. The CDR3 consists of 15 residues. Per the germline V gene, CDR1 is MNHEY and CDR2 is SVGAGI. Deletions cut 4 bases from V and 2 bases from J, with 14 bases between. TCRbeta library preparation incorporated unique molecular identifiers. TCRdb used MiXCR to reprocess the PCR reads, holding one entry per CDR3 protein. This repertoire shows some 490,000 distinct CDR3 sequences, 12% found once; its top ten account for around 6.1%. The chain carries TRBV6-5 and TRBJ2-5, with a possible D match to TRBD1 (5 bases). The material sequenced was PBMCs from the stem cell graft donor, taken from the stem cell graft. This TCR derives from a human donor who donated a stem cell graft to a child with combined immunodeficiency. The CDR3 sequence is CASSLRQNLQETQYF. The CDR3 DNA reads TGTGCCAGCAGTTTAAGACAGAATCTACAAGAGACCCAGTACTTC.